This entry features one T cell receptor beta chain sequence. The antigen it binds to is not known. No much larger clone exists at a distance of one base, and base qualities are not known. This record comes from a study of OX40 agonist ivuxolimab in advanced cancers. Background for the entire study: Ivuxolimab, which targeted the costimulatory receptor OX40 (CD134), was an agonistic, fully human IgG2 monoclonal antibody. Intravenous ivuxolimab was administered to patients every 2 weeks at six dose levels: 0.01, 0.1, 0.3, 1.5, 3 and 10 mg/kg. Of the 50 to 55 dose-escalation patients, hepatocellular carcinoma was present in approximately 20, melanoma in roughly 15, renal cell carcinoma in 9 and head and neck cancer in 9. A male proportion of 82.7% and a mean age of 60 years, ranging from 23 to 79, were recorded for the dose-escalation cohort. Prior anti-PD-1, anti-PD-L1 or anti-CTLA-4 therapy was permitted, and checkpoint inhibitors had been received by approximately 39% of dose-escalation patients. Partial responses occurred in three dose-escalation patients, of whom one had hepatocellular carcinoma and two had cutaneous melanoma. Peripheral TCRbeta sequencing aimed to test whether ivuxolimab altered TCR sequence diversity and caused clonal T-cell expansion. The paper covers the monotherapy dose-escalation part of the phase I ivuxolimab trial, which included N of about 50 patients. The paper's findings and limits, for the study overall: Which antigens the clonally expanded peripheral T cells were specific for was not determined. Partial responders in the 0.1-3.0 mg/kg groups had among the lowest normalized peripheral clonal expansion, especially among CD8+ T cells. After ivuxolimab, more expanded clones were found on average in CD8+ T cells than in CD4+ T cells. At doses of 0.1 to 3.0 mg/kg, clonal expansion of both CD4+ and CD8+ T cells in blood was seen between baseline and week 6. Low levels of normalized T-cell clonal expansion were also shown by some nonresponding patients.

To sequence the TCRbeta CDR3 region, genomic DNA was isolated from the sorted cells. The immunoSEQ Assay was used for sequencing of TCRbeta CDR3 regions. Held by TCRdb, this immuneACCESS table contains in-frame sequences only and omits some clones. Under half of the omission traces to an unresolved V gene where checked; the cause of the rest is unknown. Counted in this sample were some 77,000 clones; approximately 90% of them appeared once. 6.5% to 9.5% of the sample rests with the top ten. Patients with a history of autoimmune disease or receiving systemic immunosuppression were excluded from the trial. Peripheral blood for TCR sequencing was collected from all dose cohorts at baseline, on cycle 4 day 1, and on cycle 7 day 1. Samples were obtained from an open-label, multicenter, first-in-human phase I dose-escalation trial of ivuxolimab. Adults with locally advanced or metastatic melanoma, renal cell carcinoma, hepatocellular carcinoma or head and neck squamous cell carcinoma were enrolled in the trial. Before TCR sequencing, CD4+ and CD8+ T cells were separately sorted from peripheral blood.

The sequences come from CD4+ or CD8+ T cells sorted from blood, collected in a trial of the OX40 agonist ivuxolimab. This TCR was sampled from an adult with an advanced solid tumor such as melanoma, head and neck, liver or kidney cancer.

The nucleotide sequence is given as TGTGCCAGCAGCTATCAACAGGGGGCGTATGAGCAGTACTTC. Its product reads: CASSYQQGAYEQYF. The receptor chain draws on TRBV11-1 and TRBJ2-7, with 9 bases in between that match TRBD1. V is pruned by 4 bases and J by 7 bases, leaving 8 bases of the junction without a gene match. Spanning cysteine to phenylalanine, the CDR3 consists of 14 amino acids. Only the CDR3 DNA stays, 42 bases, in frame from base 1. CDR1 and CDR2, per the germline V gene (reference sequence), are SGHAT and FQDESV.